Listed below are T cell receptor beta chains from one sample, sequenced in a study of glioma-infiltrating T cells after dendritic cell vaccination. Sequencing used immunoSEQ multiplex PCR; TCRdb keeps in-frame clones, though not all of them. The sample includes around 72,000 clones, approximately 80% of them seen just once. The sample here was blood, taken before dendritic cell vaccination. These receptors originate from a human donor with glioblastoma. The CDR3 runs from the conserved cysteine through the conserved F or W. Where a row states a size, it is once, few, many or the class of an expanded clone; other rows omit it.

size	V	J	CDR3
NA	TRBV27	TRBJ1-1	CASFRGTEAFF
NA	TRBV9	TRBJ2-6	CASSVGQTPSGANVLTF
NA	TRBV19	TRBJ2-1	CASSLRGGAAFNEQFF
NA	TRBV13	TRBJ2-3	CASSLGLAGTDTQYF
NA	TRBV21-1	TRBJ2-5	CASSKEFTPLETQYF
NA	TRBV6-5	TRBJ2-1	CASSYSVERGEQFF
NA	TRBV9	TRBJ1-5	CASSVGADSDQPQHF
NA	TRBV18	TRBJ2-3	CASSLKERGTDTQYF
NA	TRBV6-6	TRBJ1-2	CASSPPDRVYGYTF
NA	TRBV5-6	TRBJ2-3	CASSRDYSRTDTQYF
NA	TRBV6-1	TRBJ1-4	CASSERTGSEKLFF
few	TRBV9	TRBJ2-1	CASSVSGGARYEQFF
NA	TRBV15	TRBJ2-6	CATSPRTGSGANVLTF
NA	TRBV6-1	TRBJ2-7	CASSAGTATPYEQYF